A selection of T cell receptor beta chains follows, all from one sample in a study of OX40 agonist ivuxolimab in advanced cancers. TCRdb keeps only in-frame clones here, not all; method: immunoSEQ multiplex PCR. The sample carries tens of thousands of clones, 75% to 90% recorded once. The source material was CD4+ or CD8+ T cells sorted from blood, sampled in a trial of the OX40 agonist ivuxolimab. All receptors derive from an adult with an advanced solid tumor such as melanoma, head and neck, liver or kidney cancer. Each CDR3 is given with its conserved first and last residue. A D gene is named only where the DNA matches it firmly. Size is stated for part of the rows, as once, few or many counts, or as a class when the clone is expanded.

abundance	v_gene	d_gene	j_gene	len	CDR3aa	CDR3nt
few	TRBV15	NA	TRBJ1-4	12	CATSRDRVKLFF	TGTGCCACCAGCAGAGATCGGGTAAAACTGTTTTTT
NA	TRBV5-4	NA	TRBJ2-1	14	CASSLVAADNEQFF	TGTGCCAGCAGCTTGGTGGCAGCGGACAATGAGCAGTTCTTC
NA	TRBV10-3	NA	TRBJ1-5	15	CATGHLPGSNQPQHF	TGTGCCACTGGACATCTCCCTGGGAGCAATCAGCCCCAGCATTTT
NA	TRBV11-2	NA	TRBJ2-3	14	CASSPGHDRDTQYF	TGTGCCAGCAGCCCCGGACATGATCGAGATACGCAGTATTTT
NA	TRBV28	NA	TRBJ1-4	14	CASSRRATNEKLFF	TGTGCCAGCAGCCGACGAGCAACTAATGAAAAACTGTTTTTT
NA	TRBV27	NA	TRBJ2-7	14	CATSRVGLSYEQYF	TGTGCCACCTCCCGCGTAGGCCTATCCTACGAGCAGTACTTC
few	TRBV30	NA	TRBJ1-5	13	CAWSGGPNQPQHF	TGTGCCTGGAGTGGAGGGCCCAATCAGCCCCAGCATTTT
NA	TRBV14	NA	TRBJ2-5	13	CASSSALGETQYF	TGTGCCAGCTCCTCCGCTTTGGGAGAGACCCAGTACTTC
NA	TRBV28	NA	TRBJ2-7	14	CASSLFQGTYEQYF	TGTGCCAGCAGTTTATTCCAGGGAACCTACGAGCAGTACTTC
NA	TRBV30	NA	TRBJ1-5	13	CAWTGSSNGPQHF	TGTGCCTGGACGGGTAGTTCTAATGGGCCCCAGCATTTT
NA	TRBV6-5	TRBD1	TRBJ2-1	13	CASNLQGTGEQFF	TGTGCCAGCAATCTACAGGGGACGGGTGAGCAGTTCTTC
NA	TRBV5-1	NA	TRBJ2-5	12	CASSLGEETQYF	TGCGCCAGCAGCTTGGGGGAAGAGACCCAGTACTTC
NA	TRBV28	TRBD1	TRBJ1-1	14	CASSSDRDDTEAFF	TGTGCCAGCAGTTCGGACAGGGATGATACTGAAGCTTTCTTT
NA	TRBV7-9	TRBD1	TRBJ2-5	17	CASSSPSGTGPQETQYF	TGTGCCAGCAGCTCCCCGTCCGGGACAGGGCCGCAAGAGACCCAGTACTTC
NA	TRBV7-3	NA	TRBJ2-2	14	CASSLSPPTGELFF	TGTGCCAGCAGCTTATCACCTCCCACCGGGGAGCTGTTTTTT
NA	TRBV4-2	TRBD2	TRBJ2-5	16	CASSQDLAGTQETQYF	TGTGCCAGCAGCCAAGACCTAGCGGGCACACAAGAGACCCAGTACTTC
NA	TRBV6-5	TRBD1	TRBJ1-5	13	CASSRGGNQPQHF	TGTGCCTCATCCAGGGGGGGGAATCAGCCCCAGCATTTT
NA	TRBV5-1	TRBD2	TRBJ2-7	14	CASSSTSGNYEQYF	TGCGCCAGCAGCTCGACTAGCGGGAACTACGAGCAGTACTTC
NA	TRBV7-2	TRBD2	TRBJ2-7	14	CASSSGGTTYEQYF	TGTGCCAGCAGCTCGGGAGGGACGACCTACGAGCAGTACTTC
NA	TRBV19	NA	TRBJ1-1	14	CASSMVRANTEAFF	TGTGCCAGTAGTATGGTTCGGGCGAACACTGAAGCTTTCTTT
NA	TRBV19	TRBD1	TRBJ2-1	15	CASRTDRETNNEQFF	TGTGCCAGTAGGACTGACAGGGAGACAAACAATGAGCAGTTCTTC
NA	TRBV9	NA	TRBJ1-3	13	CASSPVSENTIYF	TGTGCCAGCAGCCCCGTATCAGAAAACACCATATATTTT
NA	TRBV11-2	TRBD1	TRBJ1-1	17	CASSSGGGRGSNTEAFF	TGTGCCAGCAGCTCAGGGGGGGGCCGAGGCTCGAACACTGAAGCTTTCTTT
NA	TRBV28	NA	TRBJ1-4	12	CASSGSSEKLFF	TGTGCCAGCTCGGGGTCGTCGGAAAAACTGTTTTTT
NA	TRBV5-1	TRBD1	TRBJ2-3	16	CASSFGTGSSTDTQYF	TGCGCCAGCAGCTTCGGGACAGGGTCTTCCACAGATACGCAGTATTTT
NA	TRBV9	NA	TRBJ1-5	16	CASSEGEGYNNQPQHF	TGTGCCAGCAGCGAAGGGGAAGGGTATAACAATCAGCCCCAGCATTTT
NA	TRBV6-1	NA	TRBJ1-3	18	CASSEGRGESPSGNTIYF	TGTGCCAGCAGTGAAGGGAGGGGTGAGTCCCCATCTGGAAACACCATATATTTT
NA	TRBV30	TRBD2	TRBJ2-3	14	CAWSPLAGVDTQYF	TGTGCCTGGAGTCCTCTAGCGGGGGTGGATACGCAGTATTTT
NA	TRBV5-1	TRBD1	TRBJ2-7	11	CASSLDREQYF	TGCGCCAGCAGCCTGGACAGGGAGCAGTACTTC
NA	TRBV6-5	NA	TRBJ1-1	14	CASSYLQGNTEAFF	TGTGCCAGCAGTTACCTACAGGGTAACACTGAAGCTTTCTTT
NA	TRBV7-2	NA	TRBJ2-1	14	CASSLAPDRNEQFF	TGTGCCAGCAGCTTAGCGCCAGACAGGAATGAGCAGTTCTTC
NA	TRBV18	TRBD1	TRBJ1-5	14	CASSRGTGDQPQHF	TGTGCCAGCTCACGCGGGACAGGGGATCAGCCCCAGCATTTT
NA	TRBV7-2	TRBD1	TRBJ1-6	14	CASSSSGTGGAPHF	TGTGCCAGCAGCTCCTCCGGGACAGGTGGAGCCCCCCACTTT
NA	TRBV28	NA	TRBJ1-2	16	CASSWGSELTNYGYTF	TGTGCCAGCAGTTGGGGGTCCGAACTAACTAACTATGGCTACACCTTC
NA	TRBV19	TRBD2	TRBJ2-3	14	CASSIGLAVDTQYF	TGTGCCAGTAGTATAGGACTAGCGGTAGATACGCAGTATTTT
NA	TRBV7-9	NA	TRBJ1-2	12	CASSSLDSGYTF	TGTGCCAGCAGCTCCCTTGACAGTGGCTACACCTTC
NA	TRBV5-8	TRBD1	TRBJ2-7	14	CASSLDRGSYEQYF	TGTGCCAGCAGCCTAGACAGGGGATCCTACGAGCAGTACTTC
NA	TRBV2	NA	TRBJ1-5	19	CASSITPEAGDGFNQPQHF	TGTGCCAGCAGTATAACACCCGAGGCAGGGGACGGATTCAATCAGCCCCAGCATTTT
NA	TRBV6-6	TRBD1	TRBJ1-6	15	CASSYYRGVSSPLHF	TGTGCCAGCAGTTACTACAGGGGAGTTAGTTCACCCCTCCACTTT
NA	TRBV19	NA	TRBJ1-1	14	CASSPGTENTEAFF	TGTGCCAGTAGTCCCGGGACTGAGAACACTGAAGCTTTCTTT